This T cell receptor (beta chain) emerged from a study of blood T cell repertoires in COVID-19. Per the original data handling: Reference gene primer amplification gave estimated nucleated cell counts. Libraries were prepared by immunoSEQ multiplex PCR; TCRdb keeps only in-frame clonotypes and omits some of them. V and J calls and clone size follow that table, whereas D and trimming were derived from the DNA. The sample gives over 25,000 clones, 65% to 90% of which show up once; over 7.5% is in the top ten. A few counts support this clone. Losses at the gene ends were 3 bases for V and 0 bases for J; bases not matched to a gene: 4. The CDR3 loop spans 15 amino acids. Germline V lookup: CDR1 SGHTA, CDR2 FQGNSA.

V is TRBV7-2 and J is TRBJ1-1; 7 bases line up with TRBD1. Sequenced: peripheral blood. This TCR derives from a man aged 80 or over with active COVID-19. The CDR3 is CASSFTGQLNTEAFF. In DNA form, the CDR3 reads TGTGCCAGCAGCTTCACGGGACAGTTGAACACTGAAGCTTTCTTT. The full variable domain, rest sourced from reference TRBV7-2 and TRBJ1-1, is GAGVSQSPSNKVTEKGKDVELRCDPISGHTALYWYRQSLGQGLEFLIYFQGNSAPDKSGLPSDRFSAERTGGSVSTLTIQRTQQEDSAVYLCASSFTGQLNTEAFFGQGTRLTVV.